Following are 25 T cell receptor beta chains from one sample sequenced in a study of siplizumab effects on memory and regulatory T cells. Generated by immunoSEQ multiplex PCR, the TCRdb table keeps only in-frame clones and is missing some. The sample records nearly 85,000 clones, 80% to 90% being singletons. Sequencing used Tregs sorted from blood. These receptors originate from a human donor in good health.

The V and J genes are TRBV7-9 and TRBJ2-2; 8 positions agree with TRBD1. Germline V gene data show CDR1 as SEHNR and CDR2 as FQNEAQ (reference sequence). With 7 bases clipped from V and 4 bases from J, the junction kept 5 bases outside the gene matches. This CDR3 spans 14 amino acids. CDR3 residues: CASTQGAGTGELFF. The CDR3 DNA follows: TGTGCCAGCACGCAGGGGGCGGGCACCGGGGAGCTGTTTTTT.

V usage is TRBV5-5 and J usage is TRBJ1-5; no reliable D call. The CDR3 is 15 residues long. Germline CDR1 SGHKS, CDR2 YYEKEE (reference sequence). Trimming stripped 2 bases from V and 0 bases from J, with 9 bases between. CDR3 amino acids: CASSFSSGSNQPQHF. The CDR3 bases are TGTGCCAGCAGCTTCTCCTCTGGTAGCAATCAGCCCCAGCATTTT.

This clone was counted a single time. This same CDR3 is encoded by further DNA sequences in the sample. This rearrangement joins TRBV30 to TRBJ1-1, with no clear D. Germline V gene data show CDR1 as GTSNPN and CDR2 as SVGIG (reference sequence). The length of the CDR3 is 13 residues. Trimming took 2 bases from V and 0 from J, leaving 7 bases between them. This CDR3 reads CAWSRALNTEAFF. The CDR3, as DNA: TGTGCCTGGAGTCGGGCTTTGAACACTGAAGCTTTCTTT.

There are a few counts of this clone. The gene calls are TRBV7-2 and TRBJ1-6; no firm D call. This CDR3 comprises 11 residues. CDR1 is SGHTA, CDR2 FQGNSA, per germline. V was trimmed by 2 bases and J by 7 bases, leaving 0 bases between them. The CDR3 here is CASSLNSPLHF. The DNA of the CDR3 is TGTGCCAGCAGCTTAAATTCACCCCTCCACTTT.

This clone is a singleton in its sample. The junction does not match germline at one end; this may be a read error. The chain uses TRBV9 and TRBJ1-3, with 7 positions matching TRBD1. CDR3 length equals 17 residues. CDR1 SGDLS and CDR2 YYNGEE come from the germline V gene. CDR3 region: CASSVIGGTFSGNTTYF. The CDR3 DNA follows: TGTGCCAGCAGCGTGATAGGGGGCACGTTCTCTGGAAACACCACATATTTT.

The J gene is TRBJ2-7, the V gene TRBV4-3; D is possibly TRBD2 (7 bases). With 0 bases removed from V and 6 bases from J, the gap between germline ends came to 18 bases. Germline V gene sequence: CDR1 LGHNA, CDR2 YSLEER. The length of the CDR3 is 16 residues. CDR3 in amino acids: CASSQDGRGLRGEQYF. As DNA, the CDR3 is TGCGCCAGCAGCCAAGATGGGCGGGGGCTTCGGGGCGAGCAGTACTTC.

The chain links TRBV7-6 to TRBJ2-1, with 8 bases matching TRBD1. This CDR3 has 15 residues. Per the germline V gene, CDR1 is SGHVS and CDR2 is FNYEAQ. Trimming took 5 bases from V and 7 from J; bases not matched to a gene: 10. The CDR3 is CASSPGQGTKNEQFF. In DNA, the CDR3 is TGTGCCAGCAGCCCAGGACAGGGAACCAAGAATGAGCAGTTCTTC.

The rearrangement links TRBV7-2 to TRBJ2-5; TRBD2 agrees at 8 bases. The CDR3 covers 18 residues. V trimming: 5 bases; J trimming: 4 bases; junction bases outside the gene matches: 18. Germline V lookup: CDR1 SGHTA, CDR2 FQGNSA. DNA of the CDR3: TGTGCCAGCAGCCCCCGCTTAGCGGGACTAACCGGCCGAGAGACCCAGTACTTC. Its translation is CASSPRLAGLTGRETQYF.

The V call is TRBV19, the J call TRBJ1-5, with D maybe TRBD1 (6 bases). Trimming pared 5 bases from V and 6 bases from J, leaving 17 bases between. Germline assignment: CDR1 LNHDA and CDR2 SQIVND (reference sequence). There are 15 residues in the CDR3. The CDR3 loop reads CASSDFPGVGQPQHF. CDR3 sequence (DNA): TGTGCCAGTAGTGATTTCCCAGGGGTGGGTCAGCCCCAGCATTTT.

This clone was counted once. This chain connects TRBV4-3 to TRBJ2-7, with D maybe TRBD1 (6 bases). CDR3 length: 15 amino acids. V lost 0 bases to trimming and J lost 2 bases, with 11 bases between them. The germline V gene encodes CDR1 LGHNA and CDR2 YSLEER. This chain's CDR3 is CASSQDGTQAYEQYF. The CDR3 DNA reads TGCGCCAGCAGCCAAGATGGGACACAGGCCTACGAGCAGTACTTC.

The rearrangement joins TRBV10-1 to TRBJ2-3, with 7 nucleotides matching TRBD1. CDR3 length: 15 amino acids. Germline trimming cut 3 bases from V and 4 bases from J; bases unmatched to any gene: 7. The germline CDR1 and CDR2 sequences are WNHNN and SYGVQD (reference sequence). The CDR3 sequence: CASSEIGGGSDTQYF. In DNA, the CDR3 is TGCGCCAGCAGTGAAATAGGGGGCGGATCAGATACGCAGTATTTT.

This chain joins TRBV9 and TRBJ2-3; 11 bases map to TRBD2. The CDR3 has 14 residues. V lost 3 bases, J lost 6 bases, and 3 bases stayed unmatched. CDR1 and CDR2 from the germline V gene are SGDLS and YYNGEE. The CDR3 DNA follows: TGTGCCAGCAGCGCTAGCGGGGGGTGGGATACGCAGTATTTT. Translation: CASSASGGWDTQYF.

The chain employs TRBV11-2 and TRBJ2-3; D gene unclear. The germline V gene encodes CDR1 SGHAT and CDR2 FQNNGV. V was clipped by 4 bases and J by 2 bases, with 13 bases between them. The CDR3 is made up of 15 amino acids. The CDR3 here is CASSSRLPITDTQYF. The CDR3, as DNA: TGTGCCAGCAGCTCAAGGCTACCCATCACAGATACGCAGTATTTT.

The gene calls are TRBV9 and TRBJ2-3; D possibly corresponds to TRBD2 (5 bases). Trimming cost V 0 bases and J 3 bases, with 11 bases left between them. Per the germline V gene, CDR1 is SGDLS and CDR2 is YYNGEE. The CDR3 length is 15 residues. This CDR3 is CASSVGASRTDTQYF. CDR3 in DNA: TGTGCCAGCAGCGTAGGGGCTAGCAGGACAGATACGCAGTATTTT.

The gene calls are TRBV5-4 and TRBJ1-2; unclear D gene. Germline lookup yields CDR1 SGHNT and CDR2 YYREEE (reference sequence). V lost 0 bases, J lost 10 bases, and 7 bases lay in between. CDR3 size: 11 residues. Written as DNA, the CDR3 is TGTGCCAGCAGCTTGGAAGGTATCTACACCTTC. Translated, it gives CASSLEGIYTF.

The rearrangement links TRBV5-4 to TRBJ1-4; possible D gene TRBD1, 5 bases. The V gene's germline CDR1 is SGHNT and CDR2 YYREEE (reference sequence). The CDR3 covers 14 residues. V was clipped by 4 bases and J by 8 bases, with 15 bases between them. This CDR3 reads CASSGDLLGEKLFF. The CDR3 DNA follows: TGTGCCAGCAGCGGGGACCTCCTAGGGGAAAAACTGTTTTTT.

This clone was seen more than once but under ten times. The chain recombines TRBV7-9 with TRBJ2-5, with a possible D match to TRBD2 (5 bases). Trimming shortened V by 1 base and J by 4 bases, and 13 bases separated the two germline ends. The CDR3 spans 15 residues. CDR1 and CDR2 from the germline V gene are SEHNR and FQNEAQ (reference sequence). The CDR3 spells CASSLGVGARETQYF. Here the CDR3 DNA reads TGTGCCAGCAGCTTAGGTGTGGGAGCGAGAGAGACCCAGTACTTC.

V and J are TRBV5-1 and TRBJ2-3; 7 bases line up with TRBD2. The CDR3 totals 13 residues. Germline values: CDR1 SGHRS, CDR2 YFSETQ. V lost 5 bases and J lost 6; bases outside the gene matches: 6. The chain's CDR3 is CASSQRDSDTQYF. The CDR3 bases are TGCGCCAGCAGTCAGCGGGATAGCGATACGCAGTATTTT.

The V call is TRBV30, the J call TRBJ2-7; 9 nucleotides align to TRBD2. Germline CDR1 reads GTSNPN; CDR2 reads SVGIG (reference sequence). The CDR3 is 15 amino acids. Trimming took 6 bases from V and 7 from J; bases not matched to a gene: 16. CDR3 in amino acids: CACKKWAGGAREQYF. DNA for the CDR3: TGTGCCTGCAAAAAGTGGGCGGGGGGGGCCCGAGAGCAGTACTTC.

The chain uses TRBV10-3 and TRBJ2-5, with D perhaps being TRBD1 or TRBD2 (5 bases each). Per germline, CDR1 ENHRY and CDR2 SYGVKD. Trimming left V 5 bases short and J 2 bases short, with 15 bases between. The CDR3 extends over 15 amino acids. CDR3 sequence reads: CAISTPEGSQETQYF. CDR3 coding DNA: TGTGCCATCAGTACCCCCGAGGGGTCTCAAGAGACCCAGTACTTC.

The V gene is TRBV7-2, the J gene TRBJ2-7; D is unresolved. Between the trimmed V and J ends, which lost 2 bases and 3 bases, there was a span of 2 bases. This CDR3 is built from 11 residues. Germline values: CDR1 SGHTA, CDR2 FQGNSA. CDR3 protein: CASSLIYEQYF. The CDR3 DNA is TGTGCCAGCAGCTTAATCTACGAGCAGTACTTC. The full variable domain, rest sourced from reference TRBV7-2 and TRBJ2-7, is GAGVSQSPSNKVTEKGKDVELRCDPISGHTALYWYRQSLGQGLEFLIYFQGNSAPDKSGLPSDRFSAERTGGSVSTLTIQRTQQEDSAVYLCASSLIYEQYFGPGTRLTVT.

The gene calls are TRBV4-1 and TRBJ2-3; 7 bases fit TRBD1. J lost 0 bases, V lost 4 bases, and 7 bases had no gene match. Germline CDR1 and CDR2: MGHRA and YSYEKL. This CDR3 is 16 amino acids long. In DNA, the CDR3 is TGCGCCAGCAGCCCCCGACAGGGCAAGAGCACAGATACGCAGTATTTT. Translating it yields CASSPRQGKSTDTQYF.

The rearrangement links TRBV30 to TRBJ1-2; D remains unclear. Germline V gene sequence: CDR1 GTSNPN, CDR2 SVGIG (reference sequence). This CDR3 region has 14 residues. Trimming took off 2 bases at V and 4 bases at J, with 14 bases between the two ends. The DNA of the CDR3 is TGTGCCTGGAGTATCTCCGGGATACCCTATGGCTACACCTTC. Translation gives CAWSISGIPYGYTF.

The chain carries TRBV7-6 and TRBJ2-7, with TRBD1 matching over 7 bases. Germline CDR1 SGHVS, CDR2 FNYEAQ. The CDR3 has 14 residues. Losses at the gene ends were 5 bases for V and 2 bases for J; bases not matched to a gene: 6. This CDR3 reads CASSERTGPYEQYF. The CDR3 nucleotides are TGTGCCAGCAGCGAACGGACAGGACCCTACGAGCAGTACTTC. Supplemented by reference TRBV7-6 and TRBJ2-7, the full variable domain reads GAGVSQSPRYKVTKRGQDVALRCDPISGHVSLYWYRQALGQGPEFLTYFNYEAQQDKSGLPNDRFSAERPEGSISTLTIQRTEQRDSAMYRCASSERTGPYEQYFGPGTRLTVT.

The V call is TRBV19, the J call TRBJ1-6; 8 nucleotides align to TRBD1. The CDR3 covers 17 residues. Germline lookup yields CDR1 LNHDA and CDR2 SQIVND (reference sequence). J gave up 6 bases and V 4 bases, and 11 bases lay outside the gene matches. CDR3 region: CASSTYSTGAANSPLHF. CDR3 DNA sequence: TGTGCCAGTAGTACCTACTCGACAGGGGCCGCTAATTCACCCCTCCACTTT.